The 25 T cell receptor beta chains below all came from one sample that was sequenced in a study of cytomegalovirus exposure and HLA in healthy donors. The PCR used 60 Vbeta and 13 Jbeta primers. Clones were read by immunoSEQ multiplex PCR, and TCRdb kept only the in-frame ones, dropping some. The sample yields under 200,000 clones, around 80% seen once. Sequencing was carried out using PBMCs. These receptors were taken from a woman aged 40 to 55 in good health and CMV-seronegative.

V gene TRBV30 combines with J gene TRBJ1-4; maybe TRBD1 (5 bases). Per germline, CDR1 GTSNPN and CDR2 SVGIG (reference sequence). Deletions cut 2 bases from V and 5 bases from J, with 24 bases between. The CDR3 length is 18 residues. CDR3 amino acids: CAWSFRAIKTANNEKLFF. CDR3 in DNA: TGTGCCTGGAGTTTTCGCGCCATCAAGACAGCTAACAATGAAAAACTGTTTTTT.

CDR3 in amino acids: CASSLGAGLGNEKLFF. For the CDR3, the DNA is TGTGCCAGCAGCTTAGGTGCAGGGTTGGGTAATGAAAAACTGTTTTTT. This chain joins TRBV7-2 and TRBJ1-4; possible D gene TRBD1, 5 bases. The CDR3 runs 16 residues. V lost 1 base and J lost 4, with 13 bases in between. Germline CDR1 and CDR2: SGHTA and FQGNSA. The variable domain in full, completed from reference TRBV7-2 and TRBJ1-4, reads GAGVSQSPSNKVTEKGKDVELRCDPISGHTALYWYRQSLGQGLEFLIYFQGNSAPDKSGLPSDRFSAERTGGSVSTLTIQRTQQEDSAVYLCASSLGAGLGNEKLFFGSGTQLSVL.

This clone was observed once. The V and J genes are TRBV6-6 and TRBJ2-1, with TRBD2 identical over 14 bases. J was trimmed by 10 bases and V by 2 bases; bases with no gene match: 4. The CDR3 is 15 residues long. The V gene's germline CDR1 is MNHNY and CDR2 SVGAGI (reference sequence). This CDR3 is CASSYPGLAGEEQFF. As DNA, the CDR3 is TGTGCCAGCAGTTACCCGGGACTAGCGGGGGAAGAGCAGTTCTTC.

The chain carries TRBV9 and TRBJ2-1, with D perhaps matching TRBD2 (6 bases). V lost 4 bases, J lost 9 bases, and 20 bases lay in between. The CDR3 is 15 residues long. Per germline, CDR1 SGDLS and CDR2 YYNGEE. The DNA for the CDR3 is TGTGCCAGCAGCCCCCGCGGAGGGCGAGGCGGTGAGCAGTTCTTC. It yields the protein CASSPRGGRGGEQFF.

This clone was detected a few times. J is TRBJ2-2 and V is TRBV6-6, with 14 bases that match TRBD2. V lost 6 bases to trimming and J lost 6 bases; unmatched junction nucleotides: 3. Germline V gives CDR1 MNHNY, CDR2 SVGAGI (reference sequence). The CDR3 consists of 15 residues. The CDR3: CASRGLAGESGELFF. DNA for the CDR3: TGTGCCAGCAGGGGACTAGCGGGAGAGTCCGGGGAGCTGTTTTTT.

The V and J genes are TRBV6-4 and TRBJ2-7; a weak D match, TRBD2 (6 bases). CDR1 and CDR2 from the germline V gene are MRHNA and SNTAGT. Trimming took off 1 base at V and 6 bases at J, with 10 bases between the two ends. CDR3 length: 13 amino acids. CDR3 loop: CASSDFAGSEQYF. The CDR3 coding sequence is TGTGCCAGCAGTGACTTTGCGGGGTCCGAGCAGTACTTC.

V is TRBV18 and J is TRBJ1-3, with 10 positions matching TRBD1. CDR1 is KGHSH and CDR2 is LQKENI in the germline V gene. The CDR3 covers 21 residues. The V segment lost 3 bases and the J segment 2 bases; nucleotides outside the gene matches: 19. CDR3 DNA: TGTGCCAGCTCACCGATACCCCGGGACAGGGGACTTCGTAGGACTGGAAACACCATATATTTT. Residues: CASSPIPRDRGLRRTGNTIYF. Supplemented by reference TRBV18 and TRBJ1-3, the full variable domain reads NAGVMQNPRHLVRRRGQEARLRCSPMKGHSHVYWYRQLPEEGLKFMVYLQKENIIDESGMPKERFSAEFPKEGPSILRIQQVVRGDSAAYFCASSPIPRDRGLRRTGNTIYFGEGSWLTVV.

This clone was counted a single time. The rearrangement joins TRBV11-3 to TRBJ2-5; 8 bases map to TRBD2. CDR1 SGHNT and CDR2 YENEEA come from the germline V gene. Unmatched junction bases numbered 6, after V lost 5 bases and J lost 1 base. The CDR3 has 15 residues. The CDR3 DNA reads TGTGCCAGCAGCCAGGGGCTAGCGGGCCAAGAGACCCAGTACTTC. Translation: CASSQGLAGQETQYF.

The genes are TRBV7-3 and TRBJ2-5; a weak D match, TRBD2 (6 bases). This CDR3 is built from 15 residues. Per the germline V gene, CDR1 is SGHTA and CDR2 is FQGTGA. Trimming shortened V by 5 bases and J by 5 bases, and 18 bases separated the two germline ends. CDR3 nucleotides: TGTGCCAGCAGCCGAACGGGGACTCGCGGGGAGACCCAGTACTTC. Protein product: CASSRTGTRGETQYF. The full variable domain, with the rest looked up from reference TRBV7-3 and TRBJ2-5, is GAGVSQTPSNKVTEKGKYVELRCDPISGHTALYWYRQSLGQGPEFLIYFQGTGAADDSGLPNDRFFAVRPEGSVSTLKIQRTERGDSAVYLCASSRTGTRGETQYFGPGTRLLVL.

CDR3 loop: CASSSPGGTDTQYF. The CDR3 region has the DNA TGTGCCAGCAGCTCCCCGGGGGGCACAGATACGCAGTATTTT. The genes are TRBV7-2 and TRBJ2-3; a possible D gene is TRBD2 (6 bases). Germline assignment: CDR1 SGHTA and CDR2 FQGNSA. CDR3 size: 14 residues. The V and J ends lost 4 bases and 1 base respectively, with 9 bases between them.

The chain links TRBV28 to TRBJ2-7; 10 nucleotides line up with TRBD2. Germline V gene lookup returns CDR1 MDHEN and CDR2 SYDVKM. With 6 bases clipped from V and 5 bases from J, the junction kept 7 bases outside the gene matches. The CDR3 totals 14 residues. In DNA, the CDR3 is TGTGCCAGCAGGTCTAGCGGGAGAAACGACGAGCAGTACTTC. It translates to CASRSSGRNDEQYF.

This clone appeared a few times. V is TRBV7-6 and J is TRBJ1-1; TRBD1 is a possible D gene (6 bases). Deletions cut 5 bases from V and 1 base from J, with 11 bases between. CDR1 SGHVS and CDR2 FNYEAQ come from the germline V gene. This CDR3 is 14 amino acids long. DNA of the CDR3: TGTGCCAGCAGCCTCGGACAGTCGAACACTGAAGCTTTCTTT. Translation gives CASSLGQSNTEAFF.

This clone was seen a handful of times. This chain joins TRBV19 and TRBJ1-3; D remains unclear. V was cut by 2 bases and J by 2 bases, with 7 bases left in between. Looked up from germline, CDR1 is LNHDA and CDR2 is SQIVND (reference sequence). This CDR3 has 14 amino acids. The CDR3 is CASSIKAAGNTIYF. Written as DNA, the CDR3 is TGTGCCAGTAGTATAAAGGCGGCTGGAAACACCATATATTTT.

The rearrangement links TRBV7-8 to TRBJ1-5, with TRBD1 as a possible D gene (6 bases). This CDR3 is built from 18 residues. Germline loops: CDR1 SGHVS, CDR2 FQNEAQ. Trimming pared 1 base from V and 4 bases from J, leaving 20 bases between. In DNA, the CDR3 is TGTGCCAGCAGCTTAGGTTCGGCCGGGGGGCTTAGGAATCAGCCCCAGCATTTT. Its translation is CASSLGSAGGLRNQPQHF.

The J gene is TRBJ2-5, the V gene TRBV5-1, with 14 bases that match TRBD2. The end of the DNA aligns better with TRBJ2-7, so the J call may be wrong. Germline V gene data show CDR1 as SGHRS and CDR2 as YFSETQ. CDR3 size: 18 residues. CDR3 in amino acids: CASSLSPGLAGVPYEQYF. DNA for the CDR3: TGCGCCAGCAGCTTGAGCCCGGGACTAGCGGGAGTCCCCTACGAGCAGTACTTC.

V and J are TRBV6-5 and TRBJ1-4; D possibly corresponds to TRBD1 (5 bases). V gave up 0 bases and J gave up 4 bases, with 12 bases separating them. The CDR3 contains 16 residues. CDR1 and CDR2 from the germline V gene are MNHEY and SVGAGI. CDR3 bases: TGTGCCAGCAGTTACTCTCACGGGGGTGTTAATGAAAAACTGTTTTTT. This codes for CASSYSHGGVNEKLFF.

V is TRBV20-1 and J is TRBJ1-1; D is undetermined. The V and J ends lost 5 bases and 1 base respectively, with 5 bases between them. CDR3 length: 11 residues. Germline V gene data show CDR1 as DFQATT and CDR2 as SNEGSKA (reference sequence). The CDR3 region has the DNA TGCAGTGCTTCCCAGAACACTGAAGCTTTCTTT. It yields the protein CSASQNTEAFF.

A note on this clone: Compared with germline, one end of the junction differs, possibly owing to a read error. The chain couples TRBV7-9 to TRBJ2-5, with TRBD1 matching over 8 bases. This CDR3 spans 12 amino acids. Germline lookup yields CDR1 SEHNR and CDR2 FQNEAQ (reference sequence). The CDR3 here is CSSRLTGGTQYF. CDR3 bases: TGTTCCAGCAGACTTACAGGGGGGACCCAGTACTTC. The full variable domain, rest sourced from reference TRBV7-9 and TRBJ2-5, is DTGVSQNPRHKITKRGQNVTFRCDPISEHNRLYWYRQTLGQGPEFLTYFQNEAQLEKSRLLSDRFSAERPKGSFSTLEIQRTEQGDSAMYLCSSRLTGGTQYFGPGTRLLVL.

The chain has TRBV2 and TRBJ2-4, with a possible D match to TRBD1 (6 bases). The CDR3 runs to 14 residues. The V gene's germline CDR1 is SNHLY and CDR2 FYNNEI. Deletions cut 6 bases from V and 8 bases from J, with 17 bases between. CDR3 nucleotide sequence: TGTGCCAGCAGGATCGGGACACCAGGAGACATTCAGTACTTC. Translating it yields CASRIGTPGDIQYF.

J is TRBJ2-7 and V is TRBV6-1; a possible D gene is TRBD1 (6 bases). The CDR3 has 13 residues. Trimming removed 7 bases at V and 3 bases at J, with 13 bases between. Germline V gene lookup returns CDR1 MNHNS and CDR2 SASEGT. The CDR3 here is CASTQGGYYEQYF. Written as DNA, the CDR3 is TGTGCCAGCACTCAAGGGGGTTACTACGAGCAGTACTTC.

This chain joins TRBV29-1 and TRBJ1-2, with a tentative D call TRBD1 (6 bases). Trimming removed 6 bases at V and 10 bases at J, with 12 bases between. This CDR3 contains 10 residues. Germline CDR1 reads SQVTM; CDR2 reads ANQGSEA. The CDR3 loop is CSVGDIFYTF. CDR3 sequence (DNA): TGCAGCGTGGGGGACATTTTCTACACCTTC. Based on the CDR3 plus reference TRBV29-1 and TRBJ1-2, the full variable domain is SAVISQKPSRDICQRGTSLTIQCQVDSQVTMMFWYRQQPGQSLTLIATANQGSEATYESGFVIDKFPISRPNLTFSTLTVSNMSPEDSSIYLCSVGDIFYTFGSGTRLTVV.

This chain's CDR3 is CATSIMTLGQGMWDTEAFF. As DNA, the CDR3 is TGTGCCACCAGCATCATGACCCTGGGACAGGGGATGTGGGACACTGAAGCTTTCTTT. The rearrangement links TRBV15 to TRBJ1-1; 10 nucleotides match TRBD1. CDR3 length: 19 amino acids. The germline V gene has CDR1 LNHNV and CDR2 YYDKDF (reference sequence). V was pared by 4 bases and J by 3 bases, with 17 bases of the junction left unmatched.

This clone appeared once. The chain employs TRBV10-3 and TRBJ1-6, with D hard to call. The germline V gene has CDR1 ENHRY and CDR2 SYGVKD. This CDR3 spans 14 amino acids. The V end was cut by 5 bases, the J end by 7 bases, with 12 bases between. The CDR3 is CAISTETANSPLHF. CDR3 DNA sequence: TGTGCCATCAGTACAGAGACGGCAAATTCACCCCTCCACTTT.

This chain links TRBV9 with TRBJ2-1, with 7 positions matching TRBD2. Germline V gene lookup returns CDR1 SGDLS and CDR2 YYNGEE. The trim removed 0 bases at V and 7 bases at J, leaving 7 bases unmatched. The CDR3 is 15 residues long. This CDR3 reads CASSVAGTTRNEQFF. In DNA, the CDR3 is TGTGCCAGCAGCGTAGCGGGGACTACTAGGAATGAGCAGTTCTTC. The whole variable domain, remainder taken from reference TRBV9 and TRBJ2-1, is DSGVTQTPKHLITATGQRVTLRCSPRSGDLSVYWYQQSLDQGLQFLIQYYNGEERAKGNILERFSAQQFPDLHSELNLSSLELGDSALYFCASSVAGTTRNEQFFGPGTRLTVL.

The gene calls are TRBV5-1 and TRBJ2-1, with D possibly being TRBD1 (5 bases). There are 15 residues in the CDR3. V gave up 0 bases and J gave up 2 bases, with 9 bases separating them. Germline assignment: CDR1 SGHRS and CDR2 YFSETQ. CDR3 region: CASSLGQHPYNEQFF. As DNA, the CDR3 is TGCGCCAGCAGCTTGGGACAGCACCCCTACAATGAGCAGTTCTTC.